The rows below give T cell receptor beta chains drawn from one sample of a study of T cell changes during pregnancy in multiple sclerosis. Method: immunoSEQ multiplex PCR; TCRdb's copy keeps in-frame clones and lacks some. This table holds approximately 48,000 clones, roughly 90% found once. The specimen was CD8+ T cells from peripheral blood mononuclear cells, collected before pregnancy. The receptors come from a female donor with multiple sclerosis, enrolled in a pregnancy study. The conserved cysteine and the conserved F or W are not part of the CDR3 here.

j_gene: TRBJ2-7; v_gene: TRBV15; CDR3aa: ATASRGLSYEQY
j_gene: TRBJ2-5; v_gene: TRBV9; CDR3aa: ASSASLSLETQY
j_gene: TRBJ2-1; v_gene: TRBV2; CDR3aa: ASSGRGQVNEQF
j_gene: TRBJ1-2; v_gene: TRBV4-1; CDR3aa: ASSQDRTEGYT
j_gene: TRBJ2-3; v_gene: TRBV9; CDR3aa: ASSLIYADTQY
j_gene: TRBJ2-5; v_gene: TRBV5-8; CDR3aa: ASPWGGLETQY
j_gene: TRBJ2-7; v_gene: TRBV5-6; CDR3aa: ASSSLTGPSYEQY
j_gene: TRBJ2-2; v_gene: TRBV5-4; CDR3aa: ASTGVEGRLF
j_gene: TRBJ2-7; v_gene: TRBV9; CDR3aa: ASSVGTAVEQY
j_gene: TRBJ2-1; v_gene: TRBV4-2; CDR3aa: ASSQDGSGVTYNEQF
j_gene: TRBJ1-4; v_gene: TRBV6-1; CDR3aa: ASSEARQSTNEKLF
j_gene: TRBJ1-1; v_gene: TRBV7-9; CDR3aa: ASSDRGNTEAF
j_gene: TRBJ2-2; v_gene: TRBV9; CDR3aa: ASSVSLSRLNTGELF
j_gene: TRBJ2-7; v_gene: TRBV19; CDR3aa: ASSIGQSYEQY
j_gene: TRBJ2-7; v_gene: TRBV29-1; CDR3aa: SVRLEHDEQY
j_gene: TRBJ2-7; v_gene: TRBV4-1; CDR3aa: ASSPRLAAPYEQY
j_gene: TRBJ2-1; v_gene: TRBV9; CDR3aa: ASSVEAGLAYNEQF
j_gene: TRBJ2-2; v_gene: TRBV5-1; CDR3aa: ASSLAETSKTGELF
j_gene: TRBJ1-4; v_gene: TRBV9; CDR3aa: ASSVLGGNEKLF
j_gene: TRBJ1-5; v_gene: TRBV19; CDR3aa: ASSILAGAGQPQH
j_gene: TRBJ1-6; v_gene: TRBV6-5; CDR3aa: ASSFSRSSYNSPLH
j_gene: TRBJ2-1; v_gene: TRBV27; CDR3aa: ASSLDRGPYNEQF
j_gene: TRBJ1-5; v_gene: TRBV2; CDR3aa: ASTPGTGNQPQH
j_gene: TRBJ2-3; v_gene: TRBV9; CDR3aa: ASSADRRPTDTQY
j_gene: TRBJ1-2; v_gene: TRBV4-2; CDR3aa: ASSQATYEQGAWGYT
j_gene: TRBJ1-4; v_gene: TRBV19; CDR3aa: ASSIALNEKLF
j_gene: TRBJ2-7; v_gene: TRBV9; CDR3aa: ASSPQGATAYEQY
j_gene: TRBJ2-7; v_gene: TRBV5-6; CDR3aa: ASSEQGTGRHEQY
j_gene: TRBJ2-7; v_gene: TRBV5-6; CDR3aa: ATGTGPYEQY
j_gene: TRBJ2-5; v_gene: TRBV4-3; CDR3aa: ASSRGRTSGETQY
j_gene: TRBJ2-7; v_gene: TRBV6-5; CDR3aa: ASMGLYEQY
j_gene: TRBJ1-2; v_gene: TRBV12-5; CDR3aa: ASGLRANYGYT
j_gene: TRBJ2-1; v_gene: TRBV20-1; CDR3aa: SARGDEQF
j_gene: TRBJ2-3; v_gene: TRBV9; CDR3aa: ASSVDDRGFTDTQY
j_gene: TRBJ1-2; v_gene: TRBV29-1; CDR3aa: SVVTVWGYT
j_gene: TRBJ1-1; v_gene: TRBV10-3; CDR3aa: ATLGGGGENTEAF
j_gene: TRBJ1-2; v_gene: TRBV19; CDR3aa: ASTSYYGYT
j_gene: TRBJ2-2; v_gene: TRBV25-1; CDR3aa: ASTFMSGLNTGELF
j_gene: TRBJ2-2; v_gene: TRBV5-4; CDR3aa: ASSSPGLNTGELF
j_gene: TRBJ1-2; v_gene: TRBV4-3; CDR3aa: ASSQDQMSGTYGYDYGYT
j_gene: TRBJ2-1; v_gene: TRBV7-2; CDR3aa: ASSLGLAGGNEQF
j_gene: TRBJ2-7; v_gene: TRBV7-9; CDR3aa: ASSSGGGRYEQY
j_gene: TRBJ2-2; v_gene: TRBV2; CDR3aa: ASTGGHTGELF
j_gene: TRBJ2-7; v_gene: TRBV28; CDR3aa: ASGRTGKAYEQY
j_gene: TRBJ2-1; v_gene: TRBV7-3; CDR3aa: ASSSAGGAANEQF
j_gene: TRBJ2-5; v_gene: TRBV6-5; CDR3aa: ASSYSPGGETQY
j_gene: TRBJ1-6; v_gene: TRBV4-3; CDR3aa: ASSPRGQGDSPLH